One sample yielded the 31 T cell receptor beta chains listed below, sequenced in a study of T cell repertoires in cytomegalovirus infection. One entry per CDR3 protein, called by TCRdb with MiXCR from the reads. The profile covers 740,000 or so distinct CDR3 sequences, with 35% to 45% appearing a single time and under 3% taken by the ten largest. Sequencing was carried out using PBMCs. The receptors derive from a human donor in good health (CMV status not recorded). Some clones in this sample may be carry-over from other donors' samples.

The chain joins TRBV27 to TRBJ1-6; possibly TRBD1 for D (5 bases). The CDR3 covers 17 residues. Germline-derived CDR1 and CDR2 are MNHEY and SMNVEV (reference sequence). The V gene lost 2 bases and the J gene lost 4 bases, with 15 bases spanning the gap. The CDR3 DNA follows: TGTGCCAGCAGTTTAGAAAAGAGACAGACTTATAATTCACCCCTCCACTTT. Amino acids: CASSLEKRQTYNSPLHF.

The chain employs TRBV28 and TRBJ2-7, with D possibly matching TRBD2 (5 bases). The V gene's germline CDR1 is MDHEN and CDR2 SYDVKM. CDR3 length equals 16 residues. Trimming cost V 1 base and J 2 bases, with 15 bases left between them. In nucleotides, the CDR3 is TGTGCCAGCAGTTTATTAGTTACGGGAAACACCTACGAGCAGTACTTC. Protein product: CASSLLVTGNTYEQYF.

The chain uses TRBV7-3 and TRBJ1-1, with 8 bases identical to TRBD1. The CDR3 is 15 amino acids. V gave up 4 bases and J gave up 5 bases; unmatched junction bases: 9. Germline V CDR1 and CDR2: SGHTA, FQGTGA. This CDR3 is CASSSPMTGVTEAFF. CDR3 in DNA: TGTGCCAGCAGCTCACCCATGACAGGGGTGACTGAAGCTTTCTTT.

A few counts support this clonotype. This chain joins TRBV12-3 or TRBV12-4 and TRBJ2-7; D not certain. V was clipped by 1 base and J by 0 bases, with 16 bases between them. The CDR3 runs to 17 residues. The CDR3 DNA sequence: TGTGCCAGCAGTTTAGTTGGGTCGACATCAACCTCCTACGAGCAGTACTTC. Translation: CASSLVGSTSTSYEQYF.

V usage is TRBV6-2 or TRBV6-3 and J usage is TRBJ2-3; TRBD2 matches 8 bases. Germline-derived CDR1 and CDR2 are MNHEY and SVGEGT. The CDR3 length is 15 residues. V lost 6 bases to trimming and J lost 0 bases; unmatched junction nucleotides: 5. The CDR3 reads CASSRTSPSTDTQYF. CDR3 nucleotides: TGTGCCAGCAGCCGGACTAGCCCCAGCACAGATACGCAGTATTTT.

The chain combines TRBV7-3 with TRBJ2-3; 10 nucleotides align to TRBD2. CDR1 is SGHTA, CDR2 FQGTGA, per germline. The CDR3 has 17 residues. Germline trimming cut 9 bases from V and 2 bases from J; bases unmatched to any gene: 14. CDR3 in DNA: TGTGCCAGAAGCAATTGGTCTAGCGGGGGAGTCACAGATACGCAGTATTTT. Encoded protein: CARSNWSSGGVTDTQYF.

J is TRBJ2-2 and V is TRBV2; 13 bases are a match to TRBD2. Germline assignment: CDR1 SNHLY and CDR2 FYNNEI. CDR3 size: 14 residues. With 10 bases clipped from V and 6 bases from J, the junction kept 5 bases outside the gene matches. The CDR3 DNA sequence: TGTGCCATAACTAGCGGGAGGGTTCCCGGGGAGCTGTTTTTT. This gives the protein CAITSGRVPGELFF.

This clonotype showed up just once. This chain joins TRBV7-2 and TRBJ2-1; the D is unclear. The CDR3 extends over 11 amino acids. In germline, CDR1 is SGHTA, CDR2 FQGNSA. V dropped 2 bases and J dropped 15 bases, with 11 bases sitting between them. The CDR3 coding sequence is TGTGCCAGCAGCTTATCCAGCGTTGGGTTCTTC. The encoded protein is CASSLSSVGFF. Based on the CDR3 plus reference TRBV7-2 and TRBJ2-1, the full variable domain is GAGVSQSPSNKVTEKGKDVELRCDPISGHTALYWYRQSLGQGLEFLIYFQGNSAPDKSGLPSDRFSAERTGGSVSTLTIQRTQQEDSAVYLCASSLSSVGFFGPGTRLTVL.

The V gene is TRBV28, the J gene TRBJ2-5, with 9 bases matching TRBD1. Per the germline V gene, CDR1 is MDHEN and CDR2 is SYDVKM. With V trimmed by 7 bases and J by 3 bases, 6 bases remained unmatched. There are 14 residues in the CDR3. CDR3 sequence (DNA): TGTGCCAGCAACCGACAGGGGGGAAAAGAGACCCAGTACTTC. Encoded protein: CASNRQGGKETQYF.

The chain combines TRBV2 with TRBJ1-6, with D tentatively TRBD1 (5 bases). With 7 bases removed from V and 0 bases from J, the gap between germline ends came to 16 bases. The CDR3 spans 17 residues. CDR1 SNHLY and CDR2 FYNNEI come from the germline V gene. The CDR3 DNA reads as TGTGCCAGCATTCTCCCGGGGCAGCGCTCCTATAATTCACCCCTCCACTTT. It is translated as CASILPGQRSYNSPLHF.

The genes are TRBV6-1 and TRBJ2-2, with 9 bases identical to TRBD1. The germline V gene encodes CDR1 MNHNS and CDR2 SASEGT. With V trimmed by 6 bases and J by 7 bases, 12 bases remained unmatched. CDR3 length: 16 residues. The CDR3 is CASRRGQGYPVGELFF. In nucleotides, the CDR3 is TGTGCCAGCAGGAGGGGACAGGGTTATCCGGTCGGGGAGCTGTTTTTT.

In its sample, this clonotype was seen a few times. This CDR3 reads CSAKRGNQPQHF. The CDR3 DNA reads TGCAGTGCAAAAAGGGGGAATCAGCCCCAGCATTTT. V gene TRBV20-1 combines with J gene TRBJ1-5; a possible D gene is TRBD1 (6 bases). From germline, CDR1 is DFQATT and CDR2 SNEGSKA (reference sequence). Trimming took 6 bases from V and 4 from J, leaving 10 bases between them. CDR3 length equals 12 residues.

There are a few counts of this clonotype. The chain joins TRBV27 to TRBJ1-6; 7 nucleotides line up with TRBD1. The V gene's germline CDR1 is MNHEY and CDR2 SMNVEV (reference sequence). CDR3 size: 17 residues. With 2 bases clipped from V and 0 bases from J, the junction kept 4 bases outside the gene matches. The CDR3 DNA follows: TGTGCCAGCAGTTTAAGGCAGGGGGGCTCCTATAATTCACCCCTCCACTTT. Translation: CASSLRQGGSYNSPLHF.

The CDR3 is CASSYSPGQGPQGYEQYF. The CDR3, as DNA: TGTGCCAGCAGTTACTCTCCTGGACAGGGTCCCCAGGGCTACGAGCAGTACTTC. The J gene is TRBJ2-7, the V gene TRBV6-6, with TRBD1 identical over 8 bases. The CDR3 runs 18 residues. V shed 0 bases and J 3 bases; nucleotides not matched to a gene: 13. Germline CDR1 and CDR2: MNHNY and SVGAGI (reference sequence).

This chain connects TRBV6-8 to TRBJ2-5; maybe TRBD2 (6 bases). V shed 4 bases and J shed 4 bases, with 16 bases lying between them. The CDR3 has 15 residues. CDR1 and CDR2 from the germline V gene are MNHGY and SAAAGT. This CDR3 reads CASSWEIASAETQYF. The CDR3 DNA reads as TGTGCCAGCAGTTGGGAAATCGCTAGCGCAGAGACCCAGTACTTC.

This clonotype was counted ten times or more. This chain connects TRBV7-2 to TRBJ2-1; D uncertain. The CDR3 extends over 14 amino acids. V lost 5 bases and J 8 bases, leaving 16 bases between the germline ends. The germline V gene encodes CDR1 SGHTA and CDR2 FQGNSA. DNA of the CDR3: TGTGCCAGCAGCCTTTCGTGGCCGTCCGATGAGCAGTTCTTC. This sequence encodes CASSLSWPSDEQFF.

V is TRBV19 and J is TRBJ2-2; no clear D gene. The V end was cut by 0 bases, the J end by 7 bases, with 6 bases between. CDR3 size: 13 residues. The germline V gene has CDR1 LNHDA and CDR2 SQIVND (reference sequence). For the CDR3, the DNA is TGTGCCAGTAGTATAGATTCTAGCGGGGAGCTGTTTTTT. Translating it yields CASSIDSSGELFF.

J is TRBJ1-4 and V is TRBV4-1, with D tentatively TRBD1 (6 bases). Germline assignment: CDR1 MGHRA and CDR2 YSYEKL. Trimming removed 6 bases from V and 8 bases from J, with 16 bases in between. This CDR3 comprises 14 residues. The CDR3: CASRLVGGGEKLFF. CDR3 nucleotide sequence: TGCGCCAGCAGACTTGTAGGGGGTGGGGAAAAACTGTTTTTT.

As to this clonotype: The CDR3 carries no conserved terminal phenylalanine or tryptophan, so it likely arises from a read error. It is unclear where the CDR3 begins or ends on the DNA, so no DNA is shown, and the CDR3 is as TCRdb lists it. The J gene is TRBJ2-1, the V gene TRBV7-6. CDR1 and CDR2 from the germline V gene are SGHVS and FNYEAQ. The CDR3 adds up to 15 amino acids, both ends counted. The CDR3 sequence: CASSPPTSPYNEQLL.

This clonotype was recorded a few times. This chain connects TRBV11-3 to TRBJ2-2; no clear D gene. V was trimmed by 1 base and J by 9 bases, leaving 9 bases between them. Germline lookup yields CDR1 SGHNT and CDR2 YENEEA. This CDR3 comprises 13 residues. The CDR3 coding sequence is TGTGCCAGCAGCTTAGGGCCTACCCGGGAGCTGTTTTTT. Its protein is CASSLGPTRELFF. Drawing the rest from reference TRBV11-3 and TRBJ2-2, the complete variable domain is EAGVVQSPRYKIIEKKQPVAFWCNPISGHNTLYWYLQNLGQGPELLIRYENEEAVDDSQLPKDRFSAERLKGVDSTLKIQPAELGDSAVYLCASSLGPTRELFFGEGSRLTVL.

This chain connects TRBV5-4 to TRBJ1-1; a weak D match, TRBD1 (5 bases). CDR3 length equals 15 residues. The germline V gene encodes CDR1 SGHNT and CDR2 YYREEE (reference sequence). V was pared by 0 bases and J by 5 bases, with 14 bases between. The CDR3 spells CASSLEPGKGTEAFF. The CDR3 DNA reads TGTGCCAGCAGCTTGGAGCCAGGGAAGGGAACTGAAGCTTTCTTT.

The chain couples TRBV7-9 to TRBJ1-2; D gene unclear. The CDR3 spans 17 residues. V dropped 5 bases and J dropped 4 bases, with 23 bases sitting between them. Germline loops: CDR1 SEHNR, CDR2 FQNEAQ (reference sequence). The CDR3 is CASSARLGAEASYGYTF. CDR3 bases: TGTGCCAGCAGCGCCCGACTCGGTGCGGAGGCGTCCTATGGCTACACCTTC. Drawing the rest from reference TRBV7-9 and TRBJ1-2, the complete variable domain is DTGVSQNPRHKITKRGQNVTFRCDPISEHNRLYWYRQTLGQGPEFLTYFQNEAQLEKSRLLSDRFSAERPKGSFSTLEIQRTEQGDSAMYLCASSARLGAEASYGYTFGSGTRLTVV.

This clonotype was seen more than once but under ten times. The rearrangement uses TRBV5-1 and TRBJ2-5; D perhaps matches TRBD2 (6 bases). Germline V gene lookup returns CDR1 SGHRS and CDR2 YFSETQ. Trimming left V 0 bases short and J 7 bases short, with 19 bases between. CDR3 length: 16 residues. CDR3: CASSLAPTQTGGTQYF. In nucleotides, the CDR3 is TGCGCCAGCAGCTTGGCCCCGACCCAAACCGGGGGGACCCAGTACTTC.

The J gene is TRBJ2-5, the V gene TRBV5-4; D is ambiguous. V lost 1 base to trimming and J lost 0 bases, with 7 bases between them. The CDR3 consists of 14 residues. Germline V gene data show CDR1 as SGHNT and CDR2 as YYREEE (reference sequence). The CDR3 reads CASSLYQNQETQYF. Written as DNA, the CDR3 is TGTGCCAGCAGCTTGTATCAGAACCAAGAGACCCAGTACTTC.

This clonotype has at least ten counts. The chain links TRBV20-1 to TRBJ1-4, with D perhaps matching TRBD1 (5 bases). The CDR3 covers 13 residues. Trimming took 4 bases from V and 8 from J, leaving 14 bases between them. Germline V CDR1 and CDR2: DFQATT, SNEGSKA (reference sequence). This CDR3 reads CSAKGLAGEKLFF. CDR3 bases: TGCAGTGCTAAGGGACTCGCGGGCGAAAAACTGTTTTTT.

V is TRBV5-6 and J is TRBJ2-1, with D tentatively TRBD2 (5 bases). From germline, CDR1 is SGHDT and CDR2 YYEEEE. V was cut by 0 bases and J by 4 bases, with 14 bases left in between. This CDR3 comprises 16 residues. This CDR3 reads CASSLDAGSGYNEQFF. CDR3 DNA sequence: TGTGCCAGCAGCTTGGATGCGGGTTCCGGGTACAATGAGCAGTTCTTC.

Concerning this clonotype: The CDR3 ends on some other residue instead of the conserved phenylalanine or tryptophan, so this is likely a read error. The chain employs TRBV7-8 and TRBJ1-1, with no clear D. In germline, CDR1 is SGHVS, CDR2 FQNEAQ. Trimming left V 1 base short and J 2 bases short, with 2 bases between. The CDR3 runs to 12 residues. Written as DNA, the CDR3 is TGTGCCAGCAGCTTAGAAAACACTGAAGCTTTCGTT. Protein: CASSLENTEAFV.

On this clonotype: A read error may explain this, as a much larger clone is one base away. The chain links TRBV2 to TRBJ1-1; 8 bases align to TRBD1. This CDR3 contains 13 residues. Trimming removed 6 bases from V and 1 base from J; junction bases left unmatched: 1. Germline assignment: CDR1 SNHLY and CDR2 FYNNEI. CDR3 protein: CASRQGENTEAFF. The CDR3 DNA reads as TGTGCCAGCAGACAGGGGGAGAACACTGAAGCTTTCTTT.

Turning to this clonotype: A read error may produce the germline difference seen at one junction end. The chain is built from TRBV20-1 and TRBJ1-2; D is unresolved. Germline V lookup: CDR1 DFQATT, CDR2 SNEGSKA (reference sequence). CDR3 size: 14 residues. The DNA for the CDR3 is TGCAGTGCTAGAGACAGCGCCTCCCCTTATGACTACACCTTC. Its translation: CSARDSASPYDYTF.

The J gene is TRBJ2-2, the V gene TRBV7-9; no firm D call. The CDR3 length is 17 residues. Looked up from germline, CDR1 is SEHNR and CDR2 is FQNEAQ (reference sequence). Trimming shortened V by 5 bases and J by 1 base, and 17 bases separated the two germline ends. The CDR3 protein is CASSPPLPRGNTGELFF. The CDR3 coding sequence is TGTGCCAGCAGCCCCCCTCTTCCGAGAGGGAACACCGGGGAGCTGTTTTTT.

Many counts were recorded for this clonotype. This sequence joins TRBV6-6 and TRBJ1-1; D possibly corresponds to TRBD1 (5 bases). Trimming took 7 bases from V and 1 from J, leaving 13 bases between them. This CDR3 has 14 amino acids. CDR1 is MNHNY and CDR2 is SVGAGI in the germline V gene (reference sequence). The CDR3 DNA follows: TGTGCCAGCATTAGACAGAGACAGAACACTGAAGCTTTCTTT. It encodes CASIRQRQNTEAFF.